The 29 T cell receptor beta chains presented below share a single source sample, sequenced in a study of OX40 agonist ivuxolimab in advanced cancers. This table comes from immunoSEQ multiplex PCR, and its TCRdb copy is limited to in-frame clones, with some not included. The data show over 20,000 clones, around 87% seen once. This specimen was CD4+ or CD8+ T cells sorted from blood, taken in a trial of the OX40 agonist ivuxolimab. These receptors all stem from an adult with an advanced solid tumor such as melanoma, head and neck, liver or kidney cancer.

The chain uses TRBV19 and TRBJ2-7; 8 bases map to TRBD1. CDR3 length equals 13 residues. Germline V gene lookup returns CDR1 LNHDA and CDR2 SQIVND (reference sequence). Trimming removed 10 bases from V and 4 bases from J; junction bases left unmatched: 9. In DNA, the CDR3 is TGTGCCACTCACGGGCAGGGGGCATACGAGCAGTACTTC. This sequence encodes CATHGQGAYEQYF. Complete variable domain (other parts from reference TRBV19 and TRBJ2-7): DGGITQSPKYLFRKEGQNVTLSCEQNLNHDAMYWYRQDPGQGLRLIYYSQIVNDFQKGDIAEGYSVSREKKESFPLTVTSAQKNPTAFYLCATHGQGAYEQYFGPGTRLTVT.

The rearrangement joins TRBV5-1 to TRBJ1-1; D is uncertain. V was pared by 3 bases and J by 0 bases, with 18 bases between. The CDR3 length is 17 residues. Per the germline V gene, CDR1 is SGHRS and CDR2 is YFSETQ. In nucleotides, the CDR3 is TGCGCCAGCAGCTGTCCCCGGGAAGAAGAAATGAACACTGAAGCTTTCTTT. This gives the protein CASSCPREEEMNTEAFF.

CDR3 in amino acids: CASSLGVRYGYTF. In DNA, the CDR3 is TGTGCCAGCAGTTTGGGGGTGCGCTATGGCTACACCTTC. V is TRBV27 and J is TRBJ1-2; D is perhaps TRBD1 (5 bases). The CDR3 sequence is 13 residues long. V was trimmed by 3 bases and J by 4 bases, leaving 9 bases between them. The germline V gene encodes CDR1 MNHEY and CDR2 SMNVEV (reference sequence).

The chain combines TRBV7-8 with TRBJ1-1; 7 nucleotides agree with TRBD1. The CDR3 runs 12 residues. The V segment lost 5 bases and the J segment 8 bases; nucleotides outside the gene matches: 5. The germline CDR1 and CDR2 sequences are SGHVS and FQNEAQ. CDR3 nucleotides: TGTGCCAGCAGCCGTACAGGGGAGGAAGCTTTCTTT. It specifies CASSRTGEEAFF.

CDR3 in DNA: TGCGCCAGCAGCCAAGACCAGTTTAGCAATCAGCCCCAGCATTTT. Translated, it gives CASSQDQFSNQPQHF. This chain connects TRBV4-3 to TRBJ1-5; D is unclear. Germline CDR1 and CDR2: LGHNA and YSLEER. Trimming shortened V by 0 bases and J by 0 bases, and 6 bases separated the two germline ends. This CDR3 region has 15 residues.

The V and J genes are TRBV6-5 and TRBJ2-7; D ambiguous. This CDR3 region has 12 residues. Trimming removed 5 bases from V and 5 bases from J, with 10 bases in between. The germline V gene has CDR1 MNHEY and CDR2 SVGAGI. The CDR3 loop is CASSHPPHEQYF. CDR3 in DNA: TGTGCCAGCAGTCATCCCCCCCACGAGCAGTACTTC.

The DNA of the CDR3 is TGTGCCAGCAGTTTAGTCGGCTTGAGCACTGAAGCTTTCTTT. Translated, it gives CASSLVGLSTEAFF. The V and J genes are TRBV27 and TRBJ1-1; D is unclear. Trimming took 2 bases from V and 4 from J, leaving 11 bases between them. The CDR3 runs to 14 residues. Germline CDR1 is MNHEY and CDR2 is SMNVEV (reference sequence).

This clone has just a few counts. The chain uses TRBV5-1 and TRBJ1-4, with a tentative D call TRBD1 (5 bases). The CDR3 runs 14 residues. V lost 6 bases, J lost 5 bases, and 14 bases lay in between. Germline V gene data show CDR1 as SGHRS and CDR2 as YFSETQ. Here the CDR3 DNA reads TGCGCCAGCACTACGACAGAGCCGAATGAAAAACTGTTTTTT. Protein sequence: CASTTTEPNEKLFF. Complete variable domain (other parts from reference TRBV5-1 and TRBJ1-4): KAGVTQTPRYLIKTRGQQVTLSCSPISGHRSVSWYQQTPGQGLQFLFEYFSETQRNKGNFPGRFSGRQFSNSRSEMNVSTLELGDSALYLCASTTTEPNEKLFFGSGTQLSVL.

This chain joins TRBV27 and TRBJ2-1; 8 nucleotides align to TRBD1. This CDR3 spans 16 amino acids. V lost 5 bases, J lost 6 bases, and 12 bases stayed unmatched. Germline V gives CDR1 MNHEY, CDR2 SMNVEV (reference sequence). The CDR3 bases are TGTGCCAGCAGTCCTCCCGACAGGGGCCTCCTCAATGAGCAGTTCTTC. It is translated as CASSPPDRGLLNEQFF.

Only a few counts were recorded for this clone. V and J are TRBV6-5 and TRBJ2-7; D tentatively reads TRBD1 or TRBD2 (5 bases each). This CDR3 region has 11 residues. With 7 bases removed from V and 11 bases from J, the gap between germline ends came to 15 bases. Germline V CDR1 and CDR2: MNHEY, SVGAGI. The CDR3: CASTDGAEEYF. CDR3 in DNA: TGTGCCAGCACCGATGGGGCGGAGGAGTACTTC.

The rearrangement links TRBV4-1 to TRBJ1-5, with 7 bases identical to TRBD1. Losses at the gene ends were 4 bases for V and 6 bases for J; bases not matched to a gene: 3. This CDR3 contains 13 residues. The germline V gene has CDR1 MGHRA and CDR2 YSYEKL. CDR3 DNA sequence: TGCGCCAGCAGCCGACAGGGCGGTCAGCCCCAGCATTTT. Protein: CASSRQGGQPQHF.

This chain links TRBV2 with TRBJ2-2; TRBD1 might be the D (6 bases). CDR1 is SNHLY and CDR2 is FYNNEI in the germline V gene. V was trimmed by 10 bases and J by 1 base, leaving 13 bases between them. The CDR3 has 14 amino acids. The CDR3 loop reads CAMLGHQNTGELFF. CDR3 DNA: TGTGCCATGCTGGGACACCAGAACACCGGGGAGCTGTTTTTT.

The chain recombines TRBV6-5 with TRBJ1-2; D might be TRBD1 (5 bases). Trimming took off 8 bases at V and 5 bases at J, with 21 bases between the two ends. This CDR3 contains 15 residues. Germline CDR1 MNHEY, CDR2 SVGAGI. CDR3 sequence reads: CASYTDSTAVYGYTF. CDR3 nucleotides: TGTGCCAGCTACACCGACAGTACGGCTGTATATGGCTACACCTTC.

The chain recombines TRBV19 with TRBJ1-2; the match to TRBD1 covers 7 bases. From germline, CDR1 is LNHDA and CDR2 SQIVND (reference sequence). The CDR3 sequence is 16 residues long. The ends lost 7 bases at V and 4 bases at J; junction bases unmatched: 15. The CDR3 region has the DNA TGTGCCAGTACCACTCTTCCCTTCGGGACAGCCTATGGCTACACCTTC. This gives the protein CASTTLPFGTAYGYTF.

The V gene is TRBV7-9, the J gene TRBJ1-3, with TRBD1 identical over 8 bases. Germline CDR1 reads SEHNR; CDR2 reads FQNEAQ (reference sequence). Trimming took 9 bases from V and 1 from J; bases not matched to a gene: 8. This CDR3 spans 15 amino acids. The chain's CDR3 is CASTRTGSSGNTIYF. The CDR3 DNA sequence: TGTGCCAGTACCCGGACAGGGAGTTCTGGAAACACCATATATTTT.

V and J are TRBV4-3 and TRBJ1-6; D call uncertain. Germline-derived CDR1 and CDR2 are LGHNA and YSLEER. Trimming stripped 0 bases from V and 2 bases from J, with 8 bases between. The CDR3 loop spans 16 amino acids. The CDR3 bases are TGCGCCAGCAGCCAAGATATAGGACCCTATAATTCACCCCTCCACTTT. Protein sequence: CASSQDIGPYNSPLHF.

CDR3 loop: CASSPGQAPEAFF. The CDR3 DNA is TGTGCCAGCAGCCCCGGACAGGCCCCTGAAGCTTTCTTT. The rearrangement uses TRBV13 and TRBJ1-1; 7 bases are a match to TRBD1. Germline-derived CDR1 and CDR2 are PRHDT and FYEKMQ (reference sequence). Trimming took 5 bases from V and 6 from J; bases not matched to a gene: 6. This CDR3 contains 13 residues.

The chain has TRBV7-3 and TRBJ2-2, with D perhaps matching TRBD1 (6 bases). The CDR3 runs to 16 residues. Trimming took off 5 bases at V and 1 base at J, with 14 bases between the two ends. CDR1 and CDR2 (germline): SGHTA, FQGTGA. CDR3 sequence: CASSRIRGQNTGELFF. The CDR3 coding sequence is TGTGCCAGCAGCCGAATTAGGGGACAGAACACCGGGGAGCTGTTTTTT.

This chain uses TRBV28 with TRBJ1-6, with D possibly being TRBD1 (5 bases). V was cut by 4 bases and J by 8 bases, with 15 bases left in between. Per the germline V gene, CDR1 is MDHEN and CDR2 is SYDVKM. This CDR3 comprises 15 residues. CDR3 nucleotide sequence: TGTGCCAGCAGTTCACGAGCCGGGGCCTATTCACCCCTCCACTTT. It encodes CASSSRAGAYSPLHF.

The V and J genes are TRBV4-2 and TRBJ2-3; D is unclear. With 2 bases removed from V and 5 bases from J, the gap between germline ends came to 11 bases. CDR3 length: 14 amino acids. Germline values: CDR1 LGHNA, CDR2 YNFKEQ. The CDR3 DNA follows: TGTGCCAGCAGCCAAAACCTGGGTAAAGATACGCAGTATTTT. Its translation is CASSQNLGKDTQYF.

This clone came up a few times. The chain recombines TRBV15 with TRBJ1-2, with D hard to call. The V gene lost 3 bases and the J gene lost 4 bases, with 9 bases spanning the gap. Germline CDR1 LNHNV, CDR2 YYDKDF (reference sequence). The CDR3 consists of 13 residues. The chain's CDR3 is CATSSGSGYGYTF. For the CDR3, the DNA is TGTGCCACCAGCAGCGGATCGGGCTATGGCTACACCTTC.

The V gene is TRBV4-1, the J gene TRBJ1-1; TRBD1 is a possible D gene (6 bases). The CDR3 runs 12 residues. Per germline, CDR1 MGHRA and CDR2 YSYEKL. V gave up 1 base and J gave up 10 bases, with 10 bases separating them. CDR3: CASSQGGGGAFF. The DNA for the CDR3 is TGCGCCAGCAGCCAAGGAGGAGGGGGAGCTTTCTTT.

The gene calls are TRBV7-3 and TRBJ2-7; a weak D match, TRBD2 (6 bases). The CDR3 contains 16 residues. The V and J ends lost 2 bases and 2 bases respectively, with 16 bases between them. Germline CDR1 SGHTA, CDR2 FQGTGA. CDR3 sequence reads: CASSLLWRGKAYEQYF. CDR3 in DNA: TGTGCCAGCAGCTTATTGTGGCGGGGAAAAGCCTACGAGCAGTACTTC.

V and J are TRBV4-2 and TRBJ1-5, with TRBD1 as a possible D gene (5 bases). Germline values: CDR1 LGHNA, CDR2 YNFKEQ. V was shortened by 2 bases and J by 4 bases, with 9 bases between the two germline ends. This CDR3 region has 14 residues. The DNA for the CDR3 is TGTGCCAGCAGCCAAAACGAGGGGAATCAGCCCCAGCATTTT. The encoded protein is CASSQNEGNQPQHF.

This chain connects TRBV5-6 to TRBJ2-1, with a weak D call TRBD2 (6 bases). The V gene's germline CDR1 is SGHDT and CDR2 YYEEEE. The V gene lost 2 bases and the J gene lost 0 bases, with 12 bases spanning the gap. This CDR3 has 16 residues. The CDR3 DNA reads TGTGCCAGCAGCTTCCTAGTGGGGGGCTCCTACAATGAGCAGTTCTTC. This sequence encodes CASSFLVGGSYNEQFF.

This rearrangement joins TRBV14 to TRBJ2-5; possibly TRBD2 for D (6 bases). Gene TRBJ2-7 matches the end of the DNA better, so the J call may be wrong. Germline CDR1 and CDR2: SGHDN and FVKESK. The CDR3 is made up of 15 amino acids. CDR3 protein: CASSPLGLATYEQYF. The DNA for the CDR3 is TGTGCCAGCAGCCCGTTGGGACTGGCCACCTACGAGCAGTACTTC.

The V gene is TRBV7-9, the J gene TRBJ2-3, with a weak D call TRBD1 (5 bases). Germline V gene lookup returns CDR1 SEHNR and CDR2 FQNEAQ (reference sequence). V was clipped by 1 base and J by 7 bases, with 9 bases between them. The CDR3 totals 13 residues. The CDR3 DNA reads as TGTGCCAGCAGCTTAGTCAGGGAAAATACGCAGTATTTT. It specifies CASSLVRENTQYF.

The gene calls are TRBV5-6 and TRBJ2-3; 9 nucleotides line up with TRBD2. Germline V CDR1 and CDR2: SGHDT, YYEEEE. V dropped 2 bases and J dropped 0; count of bases not matched to a gene: 4. The CDR3 is made up of 16 amino acids. CDR3 bases: TGTGCCAGCAGCTTCGGGCTAGCGGGGAGCACAGATACGCAGTATTTT. Translated, it gives CASSFGLAGSTDTQYF.

The chain employs TRBV4-2 and TRBJ2-5; 10 bases agree with TRBD1. The CDR3 is made up of 16 amino acids. V gave up 2 bases and J gave up 5 bases; unmatched junction bases: 8. The germline V gene encodes CDR1 LGHNA and CDR2 YNFKEQ. CDR3 in DNA: TGTGCCAGCAGCCAACCGGGACAGGGGATTTCTGAGACCCAGTACTTC. Encoded protein: CASSQPGQGISETQYF.